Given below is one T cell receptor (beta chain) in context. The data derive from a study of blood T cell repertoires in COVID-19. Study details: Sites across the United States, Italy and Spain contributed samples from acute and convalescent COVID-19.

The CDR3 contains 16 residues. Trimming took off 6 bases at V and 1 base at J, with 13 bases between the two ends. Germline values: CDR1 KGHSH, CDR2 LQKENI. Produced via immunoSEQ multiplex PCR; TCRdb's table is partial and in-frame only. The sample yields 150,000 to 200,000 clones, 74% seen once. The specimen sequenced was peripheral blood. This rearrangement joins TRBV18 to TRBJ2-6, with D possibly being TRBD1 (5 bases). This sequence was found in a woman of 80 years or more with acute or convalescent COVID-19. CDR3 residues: CASSRTAGSGANVLTF. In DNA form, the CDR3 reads TGTGCCAGCTCGCGTACAGCAGGGTCTGGGGCCAACGTCCTGACTTTC.